The following is a TCR beta chain sequence with its context. Per the original data handling: Reference gene primer amplification in the assay estimated nucleated cell counts. Produced via immunoSEQ multiplex PCR; TCRdb's table is partial and in-frame only. The DNA was the basis for D and trimming; V, J and clone size are from that table. The data show some 97,000 clones, roughly 87% seen once. This record comes from a study of blood T cell repertoires in COVID-19. About the research overall: COVID-19 samples from acute and convalescent phases originated in the United States, Italy and Spain. In each case, the material was cDNA or gDNA derived from T cells, B-cell-depleted T cells, or PBMCs.

Between the trimmed V and J ends, which lost 3 bases and 2 bases, there was a span of 12 bases. The CDR3 runs to 15 residues. The germline CDR1 and CDR2 sequences are LNHDA and SQIVND (reference sequence). This chain connects TRBV19 to TRBJ2-3; D might be TRBD2 (5 bases). The TCR was taken from a woman aged 60-75 years with acute or convalescent COVID-19. The specimen was peripheral blood. The CDR3 bases are TGTGCCAGTAGTATCTTGCTAGCCAACACAGATACGCAGTATTTT. It translates to CASSILLANTDTQYF.